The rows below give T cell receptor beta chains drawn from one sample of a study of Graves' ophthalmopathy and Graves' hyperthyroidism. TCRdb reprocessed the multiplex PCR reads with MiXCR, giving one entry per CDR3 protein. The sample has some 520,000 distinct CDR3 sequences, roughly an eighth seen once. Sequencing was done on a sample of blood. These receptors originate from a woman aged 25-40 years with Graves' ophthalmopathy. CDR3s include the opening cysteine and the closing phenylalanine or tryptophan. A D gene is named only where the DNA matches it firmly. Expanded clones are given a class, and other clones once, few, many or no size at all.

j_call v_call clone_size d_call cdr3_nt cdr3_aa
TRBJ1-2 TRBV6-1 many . TGTGCCAGCAGTGGAATGCGCGGGCAGGGGATAGGTTATGGCTACACCTTC CASSGMRGQGIGYGYTF
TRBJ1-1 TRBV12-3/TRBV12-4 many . TGTGCCAGCAGACTTTATCCCTCAGGGGATCACACTGAAGCTTTCTTT CASRLYPSGDHTEAFF
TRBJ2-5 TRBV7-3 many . TGTGCCAGCAGCTTAACCGGGGGGCCCACCCAGTACTTC CASSLTGGPTQYF
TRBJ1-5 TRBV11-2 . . TGTGCCAGCAGGACCGGGGTTGGAAGCAATCAGCCCCAGCATTTT CASRTGVGSNQPQHF
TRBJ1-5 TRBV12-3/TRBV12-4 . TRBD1 TGTGCCAGCAGATCGACAGGGTCCTATCAGCCCCAGCATTTT CASRSTGSYQPQHF
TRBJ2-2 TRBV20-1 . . TGCAGTGCTAGCAGAAGCATCCCGAACACCGGGGAGCTGTTTTTT CSASRSIPNTGELFF
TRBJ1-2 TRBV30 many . TGTGCCTGGAGTGGAGGGAATTATGGCTACACCTTC CAWSGGNYGYTF
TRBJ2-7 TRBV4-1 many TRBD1 TGCGCCAGCAGCCAATCCGGGACAGGGGGACGCGAGCAGTACTTC CASSQSGTGGREQYF
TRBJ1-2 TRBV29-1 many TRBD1 TGCAGCGTTGAAGCCAGACAGGGATTCGGCTACACCTTC CSVEARQGFGYTF
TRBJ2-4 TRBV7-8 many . TGTGCCAGCAGCTTGGGAGCCAAAAACATTCAGTACTTC CASSLGAKNIQYF
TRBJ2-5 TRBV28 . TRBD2 TGTGCCAGCAGTTTCAGAGATCGTGCGGGGGACCCCCTGTACCAAGAGACCCAGTACTTC CASSFRDRAGDPLYQETQYF
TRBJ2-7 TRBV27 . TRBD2 TGTGCCAGCAGTCTAGGACTAGCGGGAGTCCACGAGCAGTACTTC CASSLGLAGVHEQYF
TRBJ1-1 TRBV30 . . TGTGCCTGGAGTAGGCCCCAGCTGAACACTGAAGCTTTCTTT CAWSRPQLNTEAFF
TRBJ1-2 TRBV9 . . TGTGCCAGCAGCGTAGATCCGGGGGCGGCGTTTAACTATGGCTACACCTTC CASSVDPGAAFNYGYTF
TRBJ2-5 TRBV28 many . TGTGCCAGCAAGCGCCCCCAGTTGGAGACCCAGTACTTC CASKRPQLETQYF
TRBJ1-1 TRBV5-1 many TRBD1 TGCGCCAGCAGCTTGGGGACAGGGGGATTTGGCACTGAAGCTTTCTTT CASSLGTGGFGTEAFF
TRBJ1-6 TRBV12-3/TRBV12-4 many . TGTGCCAGCAGCGCCCTCGATGGTGGGGCTTCACCCCTCCACTTT CASSALDGGASPLHF
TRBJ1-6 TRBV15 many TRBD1 TGTGCCACCAGCCGGACAGGGGATAATTCACCCCTCCACTTT CATSRTGDNSPLHF
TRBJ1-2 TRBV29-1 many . TGCAGCCCCGGGGGCTTCGGTGGCTACACCTTC CSPGGFGGYTF
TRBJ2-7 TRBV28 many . TGTGCCAGCAGTTCCCCATCCCCCCCACCGGACAACGAGCAGTACTTC CASSSPSPPPDNEQYF
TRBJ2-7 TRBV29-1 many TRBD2 TGCAGCGCCTTGTCCGGGACTAGCGGGAGAGGGTACGAGCAGTACTTC CSALSGTSGRGYEQYF
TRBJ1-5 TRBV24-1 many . TGTGCCACCAGTGCTCGAGGGGGGGGCGGCCAGCCCCAGCATTTT CATSARGGGGQPQHF
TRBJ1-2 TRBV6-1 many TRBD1 TGTGCCAGCAGTCGCCGGGACAGTGGACCTGGCTACACCTTC CASSRRDSGPGYTF
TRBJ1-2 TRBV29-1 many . TGCAGCGACAGGGAGTACGGCTACACCTTC CSDREYGYTF
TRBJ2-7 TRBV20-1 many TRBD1 TGCAGTGCAGACGGGCCCACAGGGGCCTCTTCCTACGAGCAGTACTTC CSADGPTGASSYEQYF
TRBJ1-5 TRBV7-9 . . TGTGCCAGCAGCGCAACAGGGTATCAGCCTCAGCATTTT CASSATGYQPQHF
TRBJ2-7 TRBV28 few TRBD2 TGTGCCAGCCCCCCGGGGGTAGCGGGAGAGGGGGCGGGGGAGCAGTACTTC CASPPGVAGEGAGEQYF
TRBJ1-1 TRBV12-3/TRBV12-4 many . TGTGCCAGCAGTCCCGACAGCATGAACACTGAAGCTTTCTTT CASSPDSMNTEAFF
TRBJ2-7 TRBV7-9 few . TGTGCCAGCAGCAGACAAGGGGTCTCCTACGAGCAGTACTTC CASSRQGVSYEQYF